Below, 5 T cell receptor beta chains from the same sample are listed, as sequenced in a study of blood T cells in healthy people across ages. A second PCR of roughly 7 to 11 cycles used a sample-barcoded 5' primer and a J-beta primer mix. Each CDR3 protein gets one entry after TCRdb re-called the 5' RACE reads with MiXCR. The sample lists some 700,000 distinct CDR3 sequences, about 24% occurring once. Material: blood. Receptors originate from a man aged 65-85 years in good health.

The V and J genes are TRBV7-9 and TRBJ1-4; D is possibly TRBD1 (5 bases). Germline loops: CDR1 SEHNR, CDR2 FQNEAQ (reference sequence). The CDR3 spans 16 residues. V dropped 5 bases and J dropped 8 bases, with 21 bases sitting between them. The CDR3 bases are TGTGCCAGCAGCCGACGACAGACCCTCCTGAGGGAAAAACTGTTTTTT. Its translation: CASSRRQTLLREKLFF.

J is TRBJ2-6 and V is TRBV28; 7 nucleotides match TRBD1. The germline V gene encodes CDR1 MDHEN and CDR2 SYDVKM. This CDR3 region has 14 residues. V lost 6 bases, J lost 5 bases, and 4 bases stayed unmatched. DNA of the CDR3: TGTGCCAGCAGCACAGGGGCCTGGGCCAACGTCCTGACTTTC. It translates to CASSTGAWANVLTF.

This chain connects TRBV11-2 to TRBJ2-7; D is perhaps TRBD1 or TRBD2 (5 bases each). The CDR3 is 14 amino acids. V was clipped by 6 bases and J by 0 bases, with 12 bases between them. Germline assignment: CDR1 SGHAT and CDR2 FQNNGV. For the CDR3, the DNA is TGTGCCAGCAGACGGGACCCGGTCTCCTACGAGCAGTACTTC. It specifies CASRRDPVSYEQYF.

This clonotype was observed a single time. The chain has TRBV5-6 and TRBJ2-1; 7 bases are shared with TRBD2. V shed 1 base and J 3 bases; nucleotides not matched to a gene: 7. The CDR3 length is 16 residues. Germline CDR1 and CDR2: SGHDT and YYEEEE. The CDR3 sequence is CASSLKWEGIYNEQFF. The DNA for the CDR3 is TGTGCCAGCAGCTTGAAGTGGGAGGGGATCTACAATGAGCAGTTCTTC.

DNA for the CDR3: TGCAGCTCCAATGCATGGGAGGAAGCTTTCTTT. Residues: CSSNAWEEAFF. V gene TRBV29-1 combines with J gene TRBJ1-1; D gene unclear. From germline, CDR1 is SQVTM and CDR2 ANQGSEA. V was trimmed by 8 bases and J by 8 bases, leaving 15 bases between them. The CDR3 has 11 residues.